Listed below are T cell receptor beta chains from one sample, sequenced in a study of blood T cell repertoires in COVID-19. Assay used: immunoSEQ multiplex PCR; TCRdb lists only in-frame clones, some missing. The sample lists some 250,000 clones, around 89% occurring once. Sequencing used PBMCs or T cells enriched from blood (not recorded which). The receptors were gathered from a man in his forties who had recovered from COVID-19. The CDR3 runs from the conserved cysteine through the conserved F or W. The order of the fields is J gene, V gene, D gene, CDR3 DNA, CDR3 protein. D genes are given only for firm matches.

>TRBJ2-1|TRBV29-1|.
TGCAGCGCCCGACCTAGGGGTAATGAGCAGTTCTTC
CSARPRGNEQFF
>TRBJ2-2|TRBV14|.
TGTGCCAGCAGCCAAGATTTCGGGGGTCCGAACCCCGGGGAGCTGTTTTTT
CASSQDFGGPNPGELFF
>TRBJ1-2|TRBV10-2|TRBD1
TGCGCCAGCACCTTGGAAGACAGGGATTCTGGCTACACCTTC
CASTLEDRDSGYTF
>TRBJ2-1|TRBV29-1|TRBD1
TGCAGCGTTGGGACAGGCAACAATGAGCAGTTCTTC
CSVGTGNNEQFF
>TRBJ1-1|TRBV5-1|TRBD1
TGCGCCAGCAGCTCCGCGACCCGGGACAGGGGTCTGGCTGAAGCTTTCTTT
CASSSATRDRGLAEAFF
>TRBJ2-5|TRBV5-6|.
TGTGCCAGCAGCTTCACGGGTTCTGAGACCCAGTACTTC
CASSFTGSETQYF
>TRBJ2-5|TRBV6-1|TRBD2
TGTGCCAGCAGTGACATAGCGGGAGGGGAGACCCAGTACTTC
CASSDIAGGETQYF
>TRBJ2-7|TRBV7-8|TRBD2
TGTGCCAGCAGCCCGATTGGTTGGACTAGCGGAAGCTCCTACGAGCAGTACTTC
CASSPIGWTSGSSYEQYF
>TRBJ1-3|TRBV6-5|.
TGTGCCAGCAGAGTAACAGACCTTTCTGGAAACACCATATATTTT
CASRVTDLSGNTIYF
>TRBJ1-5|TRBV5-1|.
TGCGCCAGCAGGCAGGGTGCGAATAGCAATCAGCCCCAGCATTTT
CASRQGANSNQPQHF
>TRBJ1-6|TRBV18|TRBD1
TGTGCCAGCTCAGCCCGGGACAGCTATAATTCACCCCTCCACTTT
CASSARDSYNSPLHF
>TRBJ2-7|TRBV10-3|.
TGTGCCATCAGTGCGGGTCTAATTGGCTACGAGCAGTACTTC
CAISAGLIGYEQYF
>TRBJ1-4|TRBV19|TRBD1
TGTGCCAGGCCGGACAGGGGCGGTGAAAAACTGTTTTTT
CARPDRGGEKLFF
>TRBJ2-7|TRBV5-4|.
TGTGCCAGCAGCTTGTCTTCAGGGGCCTCCTACGAGCAGTACTTC
CASSLSSGASYEQYF
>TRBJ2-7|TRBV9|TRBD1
TGTGCCAGCGGCACAGGGGTAGGACCCTACGAGCAGTACTTC
CASGTGVGPYEQYF
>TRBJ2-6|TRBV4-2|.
TGTGCCAGCAGCCAAGACAGCTCTGGGGCCAACGTCCTGACTTTC
CASSQDSSGANVLTF
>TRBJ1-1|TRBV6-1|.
TGTGCCAGCAGTGAAGCGCCCCGGCAGGGAGGTCTCTTT
CASSEAPRQGGLF